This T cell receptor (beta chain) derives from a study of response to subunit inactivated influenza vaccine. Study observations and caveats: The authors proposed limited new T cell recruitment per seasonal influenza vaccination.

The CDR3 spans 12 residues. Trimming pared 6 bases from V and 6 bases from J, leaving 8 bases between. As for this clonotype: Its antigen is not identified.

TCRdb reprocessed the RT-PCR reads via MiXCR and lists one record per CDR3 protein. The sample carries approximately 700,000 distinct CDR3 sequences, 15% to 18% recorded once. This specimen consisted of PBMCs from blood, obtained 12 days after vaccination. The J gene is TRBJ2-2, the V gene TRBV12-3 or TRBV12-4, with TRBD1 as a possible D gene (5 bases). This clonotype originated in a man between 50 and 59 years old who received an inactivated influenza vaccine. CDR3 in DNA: TGTGCCAGCAGAGGGGAACCCGGGGAGCTGTTTTTT. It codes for CASRGEPGELFF.